This TCR beta chain was sequenced in a study of T-cell reconstitution after alpha-beta-depleted transplantation in children. Study-level findings and limits: The main origin of T-cell counts and diversity one year after transplant was newly produced T cells. Certain patients had high TCRbeta diversity at day 60, and it came from recipient T cells and thymic progenitors that survived. Reports say that about two months after transplant, the alpha-beta T cells came out of several hundred graft clones that had expanded.

Unique molecular identifiers were used in preparing the TCRbeta library. TCRdb re-derived calls from the PCR reads in MiXCR, one entry per CDR3 protein. The sample includes almost 600,000 distinct CDR3 sequences, roughly 27% seen only once; the top ten take 30% to 40%. A remark on this clonotype: Antigen: not known.

This specimen consisted of PBMCs, obtained before TCRalphabeta/CD19-depleted stem cell transplant. This TCR came from a boy in the first two years of life with Wiskott-Aldrich syndrome, due to receive a stem cell transplant.

The CDR3 sequence is CASSKPTGEAKNIQYF. The CDR3 bases are TGCGCCAGCAGCAAGCCCACAGGGGAGGCCAAAAACATTCAGTACTTC. The V and J genes are TRBV5-1 and TRBJ2-4; 7 bases fit TRBD1. This CDR3 comprises 16 residues. The trim removed 4 bases at V and 1 base at J, leaving 8 bases unmatched. CDR1 is SGHRS, CDR2 YFSETQ, per germline.